Reported below is one T cell receptor beta chain. Its matching antigen is unknown. These data originate in a study of radiotherapy plus CTLA-4 blockade in lung cancer. Clones were read by immunoSEQ multiplex PCR, and TCRdb kept only the in-frame ones, dropping some. The sample records about 97,000 clones, around 79% being singletons. Trimming removed 4 bases at V and 8 bases at J, with 15 bases between. Germline V gene sequence: CDR1 SNHLY, CDR2 FYNNEI. The CDR3 extends over 14 amino acids. Participants had chemo-refractory metastatic non-small-cell lung cancer and were treated with focal radiation plus ipilimumab CTLA-4 blockade. General study findings and limits: Increased serum interferon-beta after radiation also reportedly predicted response strongly. Tumor-origin TCR clones grew in blood after radiotherapy plus ipilimumab.

The specimen was peripheral blood, collected from a patient treated with radiotherapy plus ipilimumab. The TCR comes from a human donor with non-small cell lung cancer who had a partial response to radiotherapy plus ipilimumab. Some clones in this sample may be carry-over from other donors' samples. The chain combines TRBV2 with TRBJ1-3; a possible D gene is TRBD1 (5 bases). CDR3 nucleotides: TGTGCCAGCAGTGGGGTCAGGGCCTTAGACACCATATATTTT. This encodes CASSGVRALDTIYF.